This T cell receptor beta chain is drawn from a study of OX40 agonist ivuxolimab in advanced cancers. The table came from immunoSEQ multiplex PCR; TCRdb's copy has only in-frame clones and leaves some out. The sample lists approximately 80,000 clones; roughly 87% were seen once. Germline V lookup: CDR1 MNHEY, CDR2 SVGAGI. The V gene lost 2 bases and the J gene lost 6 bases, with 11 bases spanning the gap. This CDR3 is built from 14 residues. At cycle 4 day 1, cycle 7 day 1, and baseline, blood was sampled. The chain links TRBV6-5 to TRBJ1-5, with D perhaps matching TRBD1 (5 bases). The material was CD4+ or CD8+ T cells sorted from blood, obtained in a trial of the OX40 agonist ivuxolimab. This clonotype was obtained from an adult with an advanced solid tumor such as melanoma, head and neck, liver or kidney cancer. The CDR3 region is CASSYVLGGQPQHF. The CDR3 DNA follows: TGTGCCAGCAGTTACGTGCTGGGGGGTCAGCCCCAGCATTTT.